This T cell receptor (beta chain) was identified in a study of OX40 agonist ivuxolimab in advanced cancers. Study details: Six ivuxolimab dose levels, 0.01 to 10 mg/kg, were given intravenously every 2 weeks. One patient with hepatocellular carcinoma and two with cutaneous melanoma, three in all, had partial responses.

Per germline, CDR1 SSHAT and CDR2 FNYEAQ (reference sequence). This CDR3 spans 14 amino acids. Here immunoSEQ multiplex PCR was the method, and the copy in TCRdb shows in-frame clones only, minus some. The table records approximately 82,000 clones, more than 80% of them present only once. On this clone itself: The junction departs from the called germline gene at one end, perhaps through a read error.

This clonotype originated in an adult with an advanced solid tumor such as melanoma, head and neck, liver or kidney cancer. The material sequenced was CD4+ or CD8+ T cells sorted from blood, taken in a trial of the OX40 agonist ivuxolimab. The V call is TRBV7-7, the J call TRBJ2-1, with 7 positions matching TRBD1. DNA for the CDR3: TGTGCTAGCAGCTTGACAGGGTCCCCTAATGAGCAGTTCTTC. It is translated as CASSLTGSPNEQFF.